Below, one TCR beta chain is given with its context. This clonotype was seen at least ten times. It has no known antigen specificity. No qualities accompany the bases; no much larger clone lies one base away. The sample comes from a study of molecular identifiers for immune sequencing clone quantification (dated by TCRdb to the late 2010s). Notes on the research overall: For a replicate experiment, the RNA from either 20,000 or 100,000 naive CD8 T cells was divided into five aliquots, and four of those aliquots went on to sequencing. The study was a methods study using CD8 T cells to benchmark molecular-identifier clustering-based TCR repertoire sequencing (MIDCIRS) and TCR RNA copy counting. What the authors observed across the whole study: When barcode sub-clustering was omitted, TCR diversity was inflated by chimeric consensus sequences, with chimeras reaching as high as 47%. Approximately 3 recovered TCR RNA copies per cell were obtained by modeling, versus about 10 by digital PCR, implying a capture efficiency of 25% to 35%. Even against a background of approximately 1 million naive CD8 T cells, spiked-in Jurkat TCR RNA amounting to a single cell's worth was reported to be detectable. Identical TCR molecules sharing a barcode could cause highly expanded clone sizes to be underestimated. In CMV-specific effector cells, over 97% of molecules were held by clones above 20 RNA copies, whereas under 1% of molecules were held by such clones in naive cells. The naive libraries included spiked-in Jurkat TCR RNA (about nine copies' worth), and this Jurkat TCR RNA is not part of the donor repertoire.

The protocol used for the library was PCR. Sequencing relied on a NextSeq 500. Bulk TCR libraries were prepared as previously described, using TCR primers listed in Table S5. Total RNA was purified with the Qiagen AllPrep DNA/RNA kit. Before any analysis, reads coming from multiple sequencing runs of the same library were combined into one pool. In the paper's pipeline: Reads were retained only if their TCR constant sequence matched exactly, and those retained reads were trimmed to 150 nt and grouped according to their 12-nt molecular barcodes. Reads in each barcode group were sub-clustered using a 15% Levenshtein threshold, and a quality-weighted consensus sequence was built for each RNA molecule. Non-functional sequences were removed, as were lower-count sequences one edit away from another. On the basis of fitting two negative binomial distributions, barcode sub-clusters with fewer than 20% of the maximum read count were discarded. TCRdb reprocessed the public reads (quality trimming at Q25 with fastp, clone calling with MiXCR) and kept in-frame beta chains. Entries that share a CDR3 protein sequence are merged under the most common genes and DNA. V and J calls and clone size were set by TCRdb, not the authors. The sample contains about 630,000 distinct CDR3 sequences, around 25% of them found a single time. About 0.8% of the sample lies in the top ten.

Libraries of naive CD8 T cells were generated from roughly 21,000 to 960,000 sorted cells, with 10%, 30% or 50% of the purified RNA used. Naive CD8 T cells, defined as CD8+CD4-CCR7+CD45RA+, were FACS-sorted into RLT Plus buffer on a BD FACSAria II. Detection sensitivity was tested by spiking Jurkat RNA equal to approximately 9 TCR copies' worth into samples containing about 17,000-1,000,000 naive CD8 T cells. CD8 T cells were enriched using RosetteSep CD8+ T Cell Enrichment Cocktail and Ficoll-Paque, and the enriched cells then underwent ACK red cell lysis. This clonotype was sampled from a human donor in good health. Some libraries in this study had Jurkat cell RNA spiked in. Sequences were obtained from naive CD8+ T cells from blood, with Jurkat cell RNA spiked in. The sample's cell subset or site label, decoded: FACS-sorted CD8+CD4-CCR7+CD45RA+ naive T cells.

The CDR3 region reads CASSYGTLSYEQYF. The DNA is TGTGCCAGCAGTTACGGGACTCTCTCCTACGAGCAGTACTTC. Here the chain combines TRBV6-2 or TRBV6-3 and TRBJ2-7; a weak D assignment points to TRBD2 (6 bases agree). The V end loses 2 bases and the J end loses 0 bases, and a stretch of 8 bases separates them. Reading from cysteine to phenylalanine, the CDR3 counts 14 amino acids. Only the CDR3 region is kept as DNA, spanning 42 bases read in frame from base 1. According to the germline V gene, CDR1 reads MNHEY and CDR2 reads SVGEGT.